This TCR beta chain is drawn from a study of blood T cell repertoires in COVID-19. As for the study in general: PBMCs, B-cell-depleted T cells, or T cells provided the cDNA or gDNA that made up the material.

As processed by the authors: Amplifying reference gene primers gave estimates of nucleated cell counts. The assay was immunoSEQ multiplex PCR, and TCRdb's table has in-frame clones only and misses some. V and J calls and clone size are given by that table; D and trimming were obtained from the DNA. In the table there are about 180,000 clones, 88% of which are singletons. The age range of participants was about 18 to 100 years, with residence in some 25 US areas. Donors were grouped by their self-reported clinical history. The sample was PBMCs or T cells enriched from blood (not recorded which). The sequence was collected from a woman under 30 who had recovered from COVID-19.

The CDR3 loop reads CASSPGGGKTYEQYF. For the CDR3, the DNA is TGTGCCAGCAGTCCCGGGGGTGGCAAGACCTACGAGCAGTACTTC. The gene calls are TRBV7-9 and TRBJ2-7; weak D call: TRBD2 (6 bases). From germline, CDR1 is SEHNR and CDR2 FQNEAQ (reference sequence). The germline V and J ends were trimmed by 6 bases and 2 bases, with 17 bases remaining between them. This CDR3 comprises 15 residues.